The clone carrying this TCR beta chain was detected only a few times. What it binds is not known. This specimen belongs to a study of identical twins. Overall study results and limits: One should note that invariant MAIT and iNKT cells could partly confound zero-insertion analyses. Models underestimated out-of-frame TCR alpha sharing in monozygotic twins. Twin pairs had excess sharing that was weaker in beta out-of-frame sequences.

Each CDR3 protein gets one entry after TCRdb re-called the 5' RACE reads with MiXCR. The sample shows 650,000 to 800,000 distinct CDR3 sequences, around 8.3% of them seen only once. V was pared by 1 base and J by 4 bases, with 14 bases between. The CDR3 is made up of 16 amino acids. The germline gives CDR1 MGHDK, CDR2 SYGVNS. The same data also contributed to another study, on yellow fever vaccine responses in identical twins.

The chain is built from TRBV25-1 and TRBJ2-1; D remains unclear. This TCR was recovered from a woman aged 18 to 35 in good health. The sample was PBMCs. CDR3: CASSEWGGGTYNEQFF. The DNA for the CDR3 is TGTGCCAGCAGTGAATGGGGTGGCGGTACGTACAATGAGCAGTTCTTC.